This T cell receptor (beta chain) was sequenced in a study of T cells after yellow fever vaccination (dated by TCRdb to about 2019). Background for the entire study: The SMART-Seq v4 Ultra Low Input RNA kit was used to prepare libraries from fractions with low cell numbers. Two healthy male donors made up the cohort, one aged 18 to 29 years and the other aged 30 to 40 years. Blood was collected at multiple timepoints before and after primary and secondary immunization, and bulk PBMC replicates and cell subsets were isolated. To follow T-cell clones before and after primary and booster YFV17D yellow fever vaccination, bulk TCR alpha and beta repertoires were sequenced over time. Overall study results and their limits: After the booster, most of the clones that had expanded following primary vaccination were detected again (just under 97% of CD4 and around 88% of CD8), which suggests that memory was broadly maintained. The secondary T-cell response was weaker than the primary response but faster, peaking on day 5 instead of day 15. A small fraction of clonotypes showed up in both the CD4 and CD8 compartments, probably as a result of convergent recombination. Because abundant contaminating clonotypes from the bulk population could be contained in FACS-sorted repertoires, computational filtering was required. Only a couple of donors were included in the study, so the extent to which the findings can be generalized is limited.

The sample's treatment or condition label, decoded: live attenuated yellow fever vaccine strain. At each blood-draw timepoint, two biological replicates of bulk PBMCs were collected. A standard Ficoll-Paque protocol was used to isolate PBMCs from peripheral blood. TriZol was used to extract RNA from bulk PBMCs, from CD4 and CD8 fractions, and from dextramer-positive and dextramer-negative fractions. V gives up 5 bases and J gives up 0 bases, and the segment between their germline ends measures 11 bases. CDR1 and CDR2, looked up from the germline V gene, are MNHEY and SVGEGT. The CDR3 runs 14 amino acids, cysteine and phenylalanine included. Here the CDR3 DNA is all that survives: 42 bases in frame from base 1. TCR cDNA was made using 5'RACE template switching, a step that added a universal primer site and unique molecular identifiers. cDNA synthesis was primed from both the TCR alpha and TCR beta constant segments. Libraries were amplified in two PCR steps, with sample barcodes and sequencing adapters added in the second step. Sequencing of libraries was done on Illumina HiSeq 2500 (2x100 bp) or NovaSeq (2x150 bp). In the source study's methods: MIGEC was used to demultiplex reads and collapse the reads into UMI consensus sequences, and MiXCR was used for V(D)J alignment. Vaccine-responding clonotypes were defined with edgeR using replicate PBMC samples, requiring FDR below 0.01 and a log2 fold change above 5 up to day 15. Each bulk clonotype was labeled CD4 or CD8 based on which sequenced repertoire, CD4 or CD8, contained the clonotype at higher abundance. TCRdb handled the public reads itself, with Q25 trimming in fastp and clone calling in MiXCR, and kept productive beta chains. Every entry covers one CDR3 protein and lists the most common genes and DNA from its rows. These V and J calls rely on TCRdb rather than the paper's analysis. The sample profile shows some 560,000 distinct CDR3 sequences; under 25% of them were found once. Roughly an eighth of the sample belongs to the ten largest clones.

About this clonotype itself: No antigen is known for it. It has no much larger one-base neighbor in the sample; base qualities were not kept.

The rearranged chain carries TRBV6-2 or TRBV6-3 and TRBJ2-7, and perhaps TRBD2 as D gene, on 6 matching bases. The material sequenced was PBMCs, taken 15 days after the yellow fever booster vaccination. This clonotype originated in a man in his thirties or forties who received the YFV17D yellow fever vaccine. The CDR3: CASSNGGSSYEQYF. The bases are TGTGCCAGCAGTAACGGGGGTTCCTCCTACGAGCAGTACTTC.